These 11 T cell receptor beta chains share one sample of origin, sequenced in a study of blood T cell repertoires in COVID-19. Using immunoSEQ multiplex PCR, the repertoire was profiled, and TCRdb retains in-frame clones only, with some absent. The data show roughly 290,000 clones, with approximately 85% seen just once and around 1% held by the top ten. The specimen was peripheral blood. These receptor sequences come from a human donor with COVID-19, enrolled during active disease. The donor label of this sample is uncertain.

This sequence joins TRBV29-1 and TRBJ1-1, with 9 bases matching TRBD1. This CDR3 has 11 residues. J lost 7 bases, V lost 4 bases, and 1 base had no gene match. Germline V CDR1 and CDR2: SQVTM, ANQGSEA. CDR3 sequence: CSVGTGVEAFF. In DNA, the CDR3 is TGCAGCGTTGGGACAGGGGTTGAAGCTTTCTTT.

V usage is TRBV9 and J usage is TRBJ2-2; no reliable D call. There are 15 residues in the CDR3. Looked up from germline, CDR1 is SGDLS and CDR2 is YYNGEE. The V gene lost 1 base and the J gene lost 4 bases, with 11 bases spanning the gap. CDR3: CASSVHGGTTGELFF. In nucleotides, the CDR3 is TGTGCCAGCAGCGTACACGGCGGAACCACCGGGGAGCTGTTTTTT.

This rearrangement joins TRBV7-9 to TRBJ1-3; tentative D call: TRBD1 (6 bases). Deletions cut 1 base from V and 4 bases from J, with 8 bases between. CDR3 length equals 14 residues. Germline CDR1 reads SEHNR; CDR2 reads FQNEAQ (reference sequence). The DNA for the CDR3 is TGTGCCAGCAGCTTAGACGGACAGGGAAACACCATATATTTT. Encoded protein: CASSLDGQGNTIYF.

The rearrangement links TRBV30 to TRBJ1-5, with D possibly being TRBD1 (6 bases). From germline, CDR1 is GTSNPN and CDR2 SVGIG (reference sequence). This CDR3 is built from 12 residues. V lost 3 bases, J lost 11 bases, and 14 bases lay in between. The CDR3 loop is CAWSTGLEAQHF. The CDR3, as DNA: TGTGCCTGGAGCACAGGGCTCGAGGCCCAGCATTTT.

In DNA, the CDR3 is TGTGCCAGCCGAGACTGGAGGGGCAATGAGCAGTTCTTC. It encodes CASRDWRGNEQFF. The chain is built from TRBV3-1 (or the pseudogene TRBV3-2) and TRBJ2-1; D is perhaps TRBD2 (6 bases). The CDR3 sequence is 13 residues long. The V gene lost 8 bases and the J gene lost 6 bases, with 14 bases spanning the gap. The germline V gene encodes CDR1 LGHDT and CDR2 YNNKEL (reference sequence).

For the CDR3, the DNA is TGTGCCAGCAGTTATAGCGGACTAACCCATGGCTACACCTTC. Translation: CASSYSGLTHGYTF. The chain carries TRBV28 and TRBJ1-2, with D unclear. Looked up from germline, CDR1 is MDHEN and CDR2 is SYDVKM. Trimming shortened V by 4 bases and J by 6 bases, and 15 bases separated the two germline ends. The CDR3 runs 14 residues.

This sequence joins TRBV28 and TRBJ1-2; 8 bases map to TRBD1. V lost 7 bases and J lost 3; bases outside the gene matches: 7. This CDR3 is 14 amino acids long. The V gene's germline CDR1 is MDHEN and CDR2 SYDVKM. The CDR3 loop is CASTLQGADYGYTF. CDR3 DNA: TGTGCCAGCACCCTTCAGGGGGCGGACTATGGCTACACCTTC.

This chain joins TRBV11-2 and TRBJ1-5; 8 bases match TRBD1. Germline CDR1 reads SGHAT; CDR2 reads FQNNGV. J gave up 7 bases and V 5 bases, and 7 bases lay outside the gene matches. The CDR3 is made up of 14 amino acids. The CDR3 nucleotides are TGTGCCAGCAGCGAGGACAGGGAAGTACAGCCCCAGCATTTT. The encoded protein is CASSEDREVQPQHF.

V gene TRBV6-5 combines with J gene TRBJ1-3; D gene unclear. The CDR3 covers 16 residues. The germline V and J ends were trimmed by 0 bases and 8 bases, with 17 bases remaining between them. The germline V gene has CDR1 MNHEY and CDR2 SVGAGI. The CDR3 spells CASSYSVGGSEDTIYF. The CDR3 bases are TGTGCCAGCAGTTACTCAGTAGGAGGCTCCGAGGACACCATATATTTT.

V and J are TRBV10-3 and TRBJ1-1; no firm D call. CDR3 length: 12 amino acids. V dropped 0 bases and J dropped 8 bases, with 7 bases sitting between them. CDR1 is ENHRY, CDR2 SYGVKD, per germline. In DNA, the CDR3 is TGTGCCATCAGTGAGTCTGAGTGGGAAGCTTTCTTT. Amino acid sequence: CAISESEWEAFF.

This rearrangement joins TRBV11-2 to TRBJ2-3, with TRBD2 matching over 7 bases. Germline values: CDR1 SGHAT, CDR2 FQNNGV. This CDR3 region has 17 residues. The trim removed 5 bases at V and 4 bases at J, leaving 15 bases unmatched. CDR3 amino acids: CASSPQRELMGADTQYF. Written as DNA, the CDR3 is TGTGCCAGCAGCCCCCAGCGGGAATTAATGGGGGCAGATACGCAGTATTTT. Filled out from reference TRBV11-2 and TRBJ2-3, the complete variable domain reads EAGVAQSPRYKIIEKRQSVAFWCNPISGHATLYWYQQILGQGPKLLIQFQNNGVVDDSQLPKDRFSAERLKGVDSTLKIQPAKLEDSAVYLCASSPQRELMGADTQYFGPGTRLTVL.